These 16 T cell receptor beta chains were all obtained from the same sample, sequenced in a study of Graves' ophthalmopathy and Graves' hyperthyroidism. RNA transcripts yielded amplified TCR beta CDR3 regions. HTBI-primed RT-PCR formed the first round, and a multiplex PCR formed the second. TCRdb re-derived calls from the multiplex PCR reads in MiXCR, one entry per CDR3 protein. Among 200,000 to 250,000 distinct CDR3 sequences listed, around 50% were seen once. Specimen: peripheral blood. These receptors were collected from an adult man with Graves' ophthalmopathy.

The chain carries TRBV2 and TRBJ1-1, with D possibly TRBD1 on 5 matching bases. The CDR3 extends over 13 amino acids. Germline-derived CDR1 and CDR2 are SNHLY and FYNNEI. V was trimmed by 3 bases and J by 7 bases, leaving 12 bases between them. The CDR3, as DNA: TGTGCCAGCAGTGACCGGGACCGACGTGAAGCTTTCTTT. Its translation: CASSDRDRREAFF.

This chain joins TRBV2 and TRBJ1-2; a possible D gene is TRBD1 (5 bases). The CDR3 consists of 13 residues. In germline, CDR1 is SNHLY, CDR2 FYNNEI. Trimming cost V 7 bases and J 6 bases, with 15 bases left between them. The CDR3 nucleotides are TGTGCCAGCACGAAGACAGACGGGGATGGCTACACCTTC. It codes for CASTKTDGDGYTF.

The CDR3 DNA follows: TGTGCCAGCTCGGCCGGGGACAGTCCTGGGGGGACCCAGTACTTC. Protein product: CASSAGDSPGGTQYF. The chain has TRBV11-3 and TRBJ2-5; 7 bases line up with TRBD1. The CDR3 sequence is 15 residues long. Germline CDR1 reads SGHNT; CDR2 reads YENEEA. J was trimmed by 7 bases and V by 8 bases; bases with no gene match: 16.

The V call is TRBV24-1, the J call TRBJ2-2; TRBD2 aligns across 10 bases. The germline CDR1 and CDR2 sequences are KGHDR and SFDVKD. The CDR3 runs 15 residues. V lost 12 bases to trimming and J lost 4 bases; unmatched junction nucleotides: 10. CDR3 DNA sequence: TGTGCCTCCGAAGCGGGAGGGCCAGGCACCGGGGAGCTGTTTTTT. Encoded protein: CASEAGGPGTGELFF.

The chain couples TRBV7-2 to TRBJ1-1; no clear D. Germline CDR1 and CDR2: SGHTA and FQGNSA. Trimming cost V 0 bases and J 0 bases, with 11 bases left between them. The CDR3 sequence is 16 residues long. CDR3 protein: CASSLAVGVMNTEAFF. DNA of the CDR3: TGTGCCAGCAGCTTAGCGGTCGGGGTCATGAACACTGAAGCTTTCTTT.

The V and J genes are TRBV10-3 and TRBJ1-2, with D unresolved. There are 13 residues in the CDR3. Germline assignment: CDR1 ENHRY and CDR2 SYGVKD. Trimming pared 6 bases from V and 4 bases from J, leaving 12 bases between. The CDR3 loop reads CAISLGAVYGYTF. CDR3 nucleotide sequence: TGTGCCATCAGCTTGGGAGCAGTCTATGGCTACACCTTC.

The V and J genes are TRBV6-1 and TRBJ1-1; TRBD1 aligns across 12 bases. Germline V gene lookup returns CDR1 MNHNS and CDR2 SASEGT. CDR3 size: 16 residues. The trim removed 4 bases at V and 4 bases at J, leaving 7 bases unmatched. The CDR3 is CASSAGTGGVGTEAFF. CDR3 sequence (DNA): TGTGCCAGCAGTGCTGGGACAGGGGGCGTCGGCACTGAAGCTTTCTTT.

V and J are TRBV2 and TRBJ1-1; 7 bases agree with TRBD1. Germline CDR1 is SNHLY and CDR2 is FYNNEI. The CDR3 has 15 amino acids. V was pared by 4 bases and J by 2 bases, with 7 bases of the junction left unmatched. CDR3 protein: CASSADRVGNTEAFF. In DNA form, the CDR3 reads TGTGCCAGCAGTGCTGACAGGGTGGGAAACACTGAAGCTTTCTTT.

This chain connects TRBV7-6 to TRBJ2-6, with a weak D call TRBD1 (6 bases). The CDR3 totals 15 residues. Germline V gives CDR1 SGHVS, CDR2 FNYEAQ. Trimming left V 5 bases short and J 3 bases short, with 11 bases between. The CDR3 region has the DNA TGTGCCAGCAGCCCTAGGACAGTTGGGGCCAACGTCCTGACTTTC. Translation: CASSPRTVGANVLTF.

The chain employs TRBV9 and TRBJ1-4; tentative D call: TRBD1 (5 bases). Trimming removed 0 bases at V and 8 bases at J, with 11 bases between. This CDR3 is built from 14 residues. Per germline, CDR1 SGDLS and CDR2 YYNGEE. The CDR3 DNA reads as TGTGCCAGCAGCGTAGGGGGGGGATGGGAAAAACTGTTTTTT. Amino acids: CASSVGGGWEKLFF.

This chain uses TRBV19 with TRBJ1-6, with D possibly TRBD1 on 5 matching bases. CDR3 size: 12 residues. V shed 4 bases and J shed 12 bases, with 10 bases lying between them. Germline V gives CDR1 LNHDA, CDR2 SQIVND (reference sequence). CDR3 protein: CASSTPQGPLHF. The CDR3 DNA follows: TGTGCCAGTAGTACCCCGCAGGGACCCCTCCACTTT.

This clonotype was observed at least ten times. The chain has TRBV10-3 and TRBJ1-6; 9 positions agree with TRBD1. From germline, CDR1 is ENHRY and CDR2 SYGVKD. The CDR3 is 14 residues long. V shed 4 bases, J shed 11 bases, and the junction held 6 bases outside the gene matches. The CDR3 loop reads CAISAGTGRTPLHF. In DNA, the CDR3 is TGTGCCATCAGTGCCGGGACAGGGAGGACACCCCTCCACTTT.

In the case of this clonotype: A much larger clone lies one base from this, so it may be a read error. The CDR3: CASSFRQGGNAYGYTF. The CDR3 nucleotides are TGTGCCAGCAGCTTCCGACAGGGCGGCAATGCCTATGGCTACACCTTC. The chain is built from TRBV7-3 and TRBJ1-2, with TRBD1 identical over 7 bases. With V trimmed by 3 bases and J by 4 bases, 11 bases remained unmatched. The germline V gene encodes CDR1 SGHTA and CDR2 FQGTGA. This CDR3 has 16 residues.

This chain links TRBV7-3 with TRBJ1-5; no clear D. Germline CDR1 is SGHTA and CDR2 is FQGTGA. The V and J ends lost 3 bases and 1 base respectively, with 10 bases between them. The CDR3 runs to 15 residues. The CDR3 DNA follows: TGTGCCAGCAGCTTCAGAGGGATCAGCAATCAGCCCCAGCATTTT. It translates to CASSFRGISNQPQHF.

The chain is built from TRBV9 and TRBJ2-3, with D possibly matching TRBD1 (5 bases). The CDR3 spans 14 residues. With 4 bases removed from V and 2 bases from J, the gap between germline ends came to 11 bases. CDR1 and CDR2 from the germline V gene are SGDLS and YYNGEE. The CDR3 nucleotides are TGTGCCAGCAGCCCCCGACAGACCACAGATACGCAGTATTTT. Translation: CASSPRQTTDTQYF.

A few counts support this clonotype. The chain combines TRBV12-3 or TRBV12-4 with TRBJ2-3; D remains ambiguous. The better agreement between TRBJ2-5 and the DNA end casts doubt on the J call. There are 11 residues in the CDR3. The CDR3 DNA reads TGTGCCAGCAGTTCCACAGATACCCAGTACTTC. Protein product: CASSSTDTQYF.